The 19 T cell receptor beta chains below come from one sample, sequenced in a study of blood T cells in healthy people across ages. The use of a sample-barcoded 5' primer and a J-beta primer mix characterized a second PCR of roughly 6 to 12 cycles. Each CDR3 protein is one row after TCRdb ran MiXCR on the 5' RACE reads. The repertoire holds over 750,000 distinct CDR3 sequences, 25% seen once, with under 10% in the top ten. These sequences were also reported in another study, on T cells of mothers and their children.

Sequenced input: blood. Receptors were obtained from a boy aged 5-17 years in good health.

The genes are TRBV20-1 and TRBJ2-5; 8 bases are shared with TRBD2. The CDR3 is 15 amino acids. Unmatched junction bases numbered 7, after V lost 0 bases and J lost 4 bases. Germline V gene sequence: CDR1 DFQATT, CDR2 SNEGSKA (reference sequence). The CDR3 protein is CSARDEGLAGETQYF. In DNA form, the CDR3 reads TGCAGTGCTAGAGATGAGGGGCTAGCGGGAGAGACCCAGTACTTC.

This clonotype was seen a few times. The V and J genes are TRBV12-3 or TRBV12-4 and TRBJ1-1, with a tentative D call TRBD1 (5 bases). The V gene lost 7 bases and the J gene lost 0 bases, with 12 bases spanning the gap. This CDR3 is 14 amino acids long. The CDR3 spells CASTPGTLNTEAFF. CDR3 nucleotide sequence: TGTGCCAGCACCCCCGGGACTTTGAACACTGAAGCTTTCTTT.

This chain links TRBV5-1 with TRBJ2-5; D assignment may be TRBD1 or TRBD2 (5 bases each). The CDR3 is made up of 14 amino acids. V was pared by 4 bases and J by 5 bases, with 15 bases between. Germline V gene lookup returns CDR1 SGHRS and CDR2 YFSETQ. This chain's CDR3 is CASSLQPGTETQYF. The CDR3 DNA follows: TGCGCCAGCAGCCTACAACCAGGGACGGAGACCCAGTACTTC. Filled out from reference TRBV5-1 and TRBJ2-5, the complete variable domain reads KAGVTQTPRYLIKTRGQQVTLSCSPISGHRSVSWYQQTPGQGLQFLFEYFSETQRNKGNFPGRFSGRQFSNSRSEMNVSTLELGDSALYLCASSLQPGTETQYFGPGTRLLVL.

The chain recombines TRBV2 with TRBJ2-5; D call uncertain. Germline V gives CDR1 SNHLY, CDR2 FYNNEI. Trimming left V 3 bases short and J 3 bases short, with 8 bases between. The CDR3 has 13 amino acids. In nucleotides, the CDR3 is TGTGCCAGCAGTGACGTGGGGAAAGAGACCCAGTACTTC. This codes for CASSDVGKETQYF.

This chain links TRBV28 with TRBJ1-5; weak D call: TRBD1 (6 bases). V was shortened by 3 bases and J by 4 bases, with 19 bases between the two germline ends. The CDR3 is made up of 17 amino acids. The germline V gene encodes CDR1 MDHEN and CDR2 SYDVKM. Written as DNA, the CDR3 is TGTGCCAGCAGTTTCCCCCTCGGGACAACCAGAAATCAGCCCCAGCATTTT. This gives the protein CASSFPLGTTRNQPQHF.

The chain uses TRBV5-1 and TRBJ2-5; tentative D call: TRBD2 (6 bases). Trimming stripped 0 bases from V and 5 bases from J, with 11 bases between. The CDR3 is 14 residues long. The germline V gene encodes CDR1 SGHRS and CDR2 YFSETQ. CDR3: CASSLGSGRETQYF. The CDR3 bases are TGCGCCAGCAGCTTGGGGTCAGGGAGGGAGACCCAGTACTTC.

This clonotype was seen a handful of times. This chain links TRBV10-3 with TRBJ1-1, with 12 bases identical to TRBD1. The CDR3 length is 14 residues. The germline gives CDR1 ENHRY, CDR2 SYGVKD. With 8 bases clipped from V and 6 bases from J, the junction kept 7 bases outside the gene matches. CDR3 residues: CAIQRDRGQAEAFF. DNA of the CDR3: TGTGCCATCCAAAGGGACAGGGGGCAGGCTGAAGCTTTCTTT.

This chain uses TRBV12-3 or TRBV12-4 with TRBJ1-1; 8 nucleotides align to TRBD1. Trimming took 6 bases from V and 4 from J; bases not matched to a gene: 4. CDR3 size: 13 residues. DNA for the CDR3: TGTGCCAGCAGCCCAGGGGGCCGCACTGAAGCTTTCTTT. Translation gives CASSPGGRTEAFF.

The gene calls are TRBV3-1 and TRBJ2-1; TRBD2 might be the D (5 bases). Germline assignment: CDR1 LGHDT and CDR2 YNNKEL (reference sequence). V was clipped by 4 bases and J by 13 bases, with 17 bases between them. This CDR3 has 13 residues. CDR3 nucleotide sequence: TGTGCCAGCAGCCCCGCCGGGGTGACGGTACAGTTCTTC. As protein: CASSPAGVTVQFF.

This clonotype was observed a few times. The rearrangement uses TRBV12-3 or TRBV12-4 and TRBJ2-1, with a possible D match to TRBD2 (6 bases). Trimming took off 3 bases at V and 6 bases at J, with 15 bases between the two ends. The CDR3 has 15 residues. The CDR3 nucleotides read TGTGCCAGCAGTTTGAGGCGGGATCTCGGCAATGAGCAGTTCTTC. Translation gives CASSLRRDLGNEQFF.

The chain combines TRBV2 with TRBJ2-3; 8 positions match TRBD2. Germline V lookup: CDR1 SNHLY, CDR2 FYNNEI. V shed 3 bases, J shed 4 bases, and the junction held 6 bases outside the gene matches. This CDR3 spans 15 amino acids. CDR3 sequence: CASSDRGGIPDTQYF. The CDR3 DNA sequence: TGTGCCAGCAGTGATCGGGGGGGGATCCCAGATACGCAGTATTTT.

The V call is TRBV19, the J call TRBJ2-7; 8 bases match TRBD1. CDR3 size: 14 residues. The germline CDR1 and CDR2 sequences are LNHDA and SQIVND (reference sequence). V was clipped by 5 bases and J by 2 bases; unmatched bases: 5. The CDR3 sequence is CASSAQQGAYEQYF. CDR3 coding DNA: TGTGCCAGTAGTGCCCAACAGGGGGCCTACGAGCAGTACTTC.

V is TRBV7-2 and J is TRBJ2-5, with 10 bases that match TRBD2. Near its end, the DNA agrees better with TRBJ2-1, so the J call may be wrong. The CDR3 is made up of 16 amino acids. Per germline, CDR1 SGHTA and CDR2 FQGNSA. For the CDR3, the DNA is TGTGCCAGCAGCGCGAGAGTCCTAGCGGGAGCGGATGAGCAGTTCTTC. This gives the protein CASSARVLAGADEQFF.

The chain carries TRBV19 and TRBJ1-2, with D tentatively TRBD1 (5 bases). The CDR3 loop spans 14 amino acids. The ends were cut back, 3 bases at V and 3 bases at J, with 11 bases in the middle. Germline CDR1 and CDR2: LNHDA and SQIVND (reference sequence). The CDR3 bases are TGTGCCAGTAGTATTTCGGCGGGGGACTATGGCTACACCTTC. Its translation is CASSISAGDYGYTF. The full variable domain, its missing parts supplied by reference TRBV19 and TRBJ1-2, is DGGITQSPKYLFRKEGQNVTLSCEQNLNHDAMYWYRQDPGQGLRLIYYSQIVNDFQKGDIAEGYSVSREKKESFPLTVTSAQKNPTAFYLCASSISAGDYGYTFGSGTRLTVV.

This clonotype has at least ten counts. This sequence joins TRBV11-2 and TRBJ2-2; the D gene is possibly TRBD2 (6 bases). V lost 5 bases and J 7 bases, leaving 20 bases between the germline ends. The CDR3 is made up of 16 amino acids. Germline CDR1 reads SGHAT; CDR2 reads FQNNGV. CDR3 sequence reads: CASSQKLSGSNGELFF. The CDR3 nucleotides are TGTGCCAGCAGCCAAAAACTCTCCGGGAGTAACGGGGAGCTGTTTTTT.

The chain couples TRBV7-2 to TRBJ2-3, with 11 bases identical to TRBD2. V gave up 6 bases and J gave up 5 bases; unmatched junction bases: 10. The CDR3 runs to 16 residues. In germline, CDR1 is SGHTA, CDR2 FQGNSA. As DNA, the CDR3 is TGTGCCAGCAGATCTCCTAGCGGGGGGAGCGAAGATACGCAGTATTTT. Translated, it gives CASRSPSGGSEDTQYF.

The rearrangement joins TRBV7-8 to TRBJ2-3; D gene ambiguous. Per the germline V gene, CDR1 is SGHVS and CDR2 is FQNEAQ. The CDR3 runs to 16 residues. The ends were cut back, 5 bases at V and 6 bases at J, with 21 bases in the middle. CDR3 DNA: TGTGCCAGCAGCCAACTTCGGCGGCCCCTTACGGATACGCAGTATTTT. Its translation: CASSQLRRPLTDTQYF. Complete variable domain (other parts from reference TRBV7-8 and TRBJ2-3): GAGVSQSPRYKVAKRGQDVALRCDPISGHVSLFWYQQALGQGPEFLTYFQNEAQLDKSGLPSDRFFAERPEGSVSTLKIQRTQQEDSAVYLCASSQLRRPLTDTQYFGPGTRLTVL.

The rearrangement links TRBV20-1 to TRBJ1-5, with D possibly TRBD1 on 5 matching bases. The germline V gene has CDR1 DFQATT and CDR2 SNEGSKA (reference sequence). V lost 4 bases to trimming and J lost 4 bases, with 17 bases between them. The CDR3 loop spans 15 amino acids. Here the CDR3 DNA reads TGCAGTGCTACTCTACGGGGGGGTGAGAATCAGCCCCAGCATTTT. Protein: CSATLRGGENQPQHF.

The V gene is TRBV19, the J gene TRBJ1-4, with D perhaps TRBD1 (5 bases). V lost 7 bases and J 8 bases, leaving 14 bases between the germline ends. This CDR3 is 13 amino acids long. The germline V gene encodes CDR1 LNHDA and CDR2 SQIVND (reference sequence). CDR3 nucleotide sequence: TGTGCCAGTAACGCAGGGTTACAAGAAAAACTGTTTTTT. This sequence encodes CASNAGLQEKLFF.